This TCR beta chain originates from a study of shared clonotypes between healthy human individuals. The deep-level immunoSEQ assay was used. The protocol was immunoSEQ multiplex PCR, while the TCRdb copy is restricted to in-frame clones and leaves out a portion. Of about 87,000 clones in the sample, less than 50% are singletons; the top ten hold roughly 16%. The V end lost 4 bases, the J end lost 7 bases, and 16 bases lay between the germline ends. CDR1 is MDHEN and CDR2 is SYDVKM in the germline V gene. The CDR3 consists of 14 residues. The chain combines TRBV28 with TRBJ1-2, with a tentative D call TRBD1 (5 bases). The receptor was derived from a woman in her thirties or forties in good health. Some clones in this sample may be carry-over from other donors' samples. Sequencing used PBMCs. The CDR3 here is CASSSPGTALGYTF. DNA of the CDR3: TGTGCCAGCAGTTCTCCCGGGACCGCTCTTGGCTACACCTTC.